One TCR beta chain is described in this entry. The data were produced by immunoSEQ multiplex PCR, yet TCRdb's version contains in-frame clones alone and is incomplete. The sample holds some 150,000 clones, 90% seen once. These data belong to a study of OX40 agonist ivuxolimab in advanced cancers. Study context: As their treatment, patients were administered ivuxolimab, an agonistic anti-OX40 (CD134) antibody.

The sample here was CD4+ or CD8+ T cells sorted from blood, taken in a trial of the OX40 agonist ivuxolimab. The receptor was derived from an adult with an advanced solid tumor such as melanoma, head and neck, liver or kidney cancer.

The CDR3 DNA reads as TGTGCCAGCAGACTTCTTTCCGGGACAGCAGGAAACACCATATATTTT. It encodes CASRLLSGTAGNTIYF. The chain uses TRBV2 and TRBJ1-3; 7 nucleotides agree with TRBD1. Per the germline V gene, CDR1 is SNHLY and CDR2 is FYNNEI. V lost 6 bases to trimming and J lost 4 bases; unmatched junction nucleotides: 12. The CDR3 has 16 residues. The entire variable domain, with the rest obtained from reference TRBV2 and TRBJ1-3, is as follows: EPEVTQTPSHQVTQMGQEVILRCVPISNHLYFYWYRQILGQKVEFLVSFYNNEISEKSEIFDDQFSVERPDGSNFTLKIRSTKLEDSAMYFCASRLLSGTAGNTIYFGEGSWLTVV.